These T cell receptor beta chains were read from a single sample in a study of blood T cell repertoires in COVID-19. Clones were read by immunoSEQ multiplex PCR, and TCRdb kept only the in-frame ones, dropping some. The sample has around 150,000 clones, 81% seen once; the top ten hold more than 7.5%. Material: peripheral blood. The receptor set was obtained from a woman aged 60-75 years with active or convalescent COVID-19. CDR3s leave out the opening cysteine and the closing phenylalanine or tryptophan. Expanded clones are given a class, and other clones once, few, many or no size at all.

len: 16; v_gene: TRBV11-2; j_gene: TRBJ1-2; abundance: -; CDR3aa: ASSNLRGARGHPLPYT
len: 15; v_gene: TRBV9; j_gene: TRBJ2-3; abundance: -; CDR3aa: ASSPPRASGMADTQY
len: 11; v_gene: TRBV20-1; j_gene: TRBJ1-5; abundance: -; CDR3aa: SASMDTNQPQH
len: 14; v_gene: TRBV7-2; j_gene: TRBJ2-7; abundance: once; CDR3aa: ASSLRAGGSSYEQY
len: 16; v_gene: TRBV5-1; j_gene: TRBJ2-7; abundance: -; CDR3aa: ASSLWGQGAFYAYEQY
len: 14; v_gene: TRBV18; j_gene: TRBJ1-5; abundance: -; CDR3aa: ASSSSGINSNQPQH
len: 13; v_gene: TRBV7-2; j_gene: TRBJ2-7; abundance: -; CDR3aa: ASSFVGGTSYEQY
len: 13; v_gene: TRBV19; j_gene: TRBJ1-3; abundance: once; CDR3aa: ASMTGESAGNTIY
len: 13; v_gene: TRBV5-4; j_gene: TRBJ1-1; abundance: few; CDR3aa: ASSSPGTQNTEAF
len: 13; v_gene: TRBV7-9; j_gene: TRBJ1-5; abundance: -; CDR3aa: ASSLAAGGNQPQH
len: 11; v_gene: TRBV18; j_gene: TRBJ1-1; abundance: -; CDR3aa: ASSPSGDTEAF
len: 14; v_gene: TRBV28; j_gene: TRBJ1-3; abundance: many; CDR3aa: ASSLSGGLTGNTIY
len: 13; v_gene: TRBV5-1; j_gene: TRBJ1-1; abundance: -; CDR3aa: ASSLGQIMNTEAF
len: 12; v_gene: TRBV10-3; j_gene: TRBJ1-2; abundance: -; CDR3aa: AISESAENYGYT
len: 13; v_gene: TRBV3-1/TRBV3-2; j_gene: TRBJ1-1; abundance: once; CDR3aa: ASSQSDRGGTEAF
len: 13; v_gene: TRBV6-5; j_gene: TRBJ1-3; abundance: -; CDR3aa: ASSNRGSSGNTIY
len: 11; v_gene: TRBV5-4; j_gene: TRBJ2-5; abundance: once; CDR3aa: ATQIANQETQY